This is a list of T cell receptor beta chains from one sample in a study of CD8 T cells in Susac syndrome. In TCRdb, the immunoSEQ multiplex PCR reads were re-called with MiXCR into one record per CDR3 protein. The profile shows about 180,000 distinct CDR3 sequences, around 95% of them singletons. The material sequenced was CD4+ T cells from PBMCs. All receptors derive from a human donor with multiple sclerosis. CDR3s include the opening cysteine and the closing phenylalanine or tryptophan. The size of a clone is reported for some rows only, either as once, few or many, or as a class for expanded clones.

v_gene: TRBV20-1; abundance: -; j_gene: TRBJ2-2; CDR3aa: CSARVRTGGVNTGELFF
v_gene: TRBV20-1; abundance: -; j_gene: TRBJ2-7; CDR3aa: CSAPKPQGQSYEQYF
v_gene: TRBV18; abundance: -; j_gene: TRBJ2-7; CDR3aa: CASSPGGASHEQYF
v_gene: TRBV7-2; abundance: -; j_gene: TRBJ1-6; CDR3aa: CASSLRLPNRVNDSPLHF
v_gene: TRBV12-3/TRBV12-4; abundance: -; j_gene: TRBJ1-3; CDR3aa: CASSFHPGAGNTIYF
v_gene: TRBV3-1; abundance: -; j_gene: TRBJ2-3; CDR3aa: CASSQEGSLAGSTDTQYF
v_gene: TRBV30; abundance: -; j_gene: TRBJ2-3; CDR3aa: CAWSVRKSSTDTQYF
v_gene: TRBV27; abundance: -; j_gene: TRBJ2-3; CDR3aa: CASSLIQGLGTDTQYF
v_gene: TRBV19; abundance: -; j_gene: TRBJ2-7; CDR3aa: CATRKGTGGEQYF
v_gene: TRBV9; abundance: -; j_gene: TRBJ1-5; CDR3aa: CASSVDGTGQPQHF
v_gene: TRBV18; abundance: once; j_gene: TRBJ2-4; CDR3aa: CASSPREQHIQYF
v_gene: TRBV18; abundance: -; j_gene: TRBJ1-1; CDR3aa: CASSPFMSDTEAFF
v_gene: TRBV29-1; abundance: -; j_gene: TRBJ1-5; CDR3aa: CSAVEGGDAQPQHF
v_gene: TRBV30; abundance: -; j_gene: TRBJ1-1; CDR3aa: CAWSATGQGDTEAFF
v_gene: TRBV20-1; abundance: -; j_gene: TRBJ2-2; CDR3aa: CSASRGGDTGELFF
v_gene: TRBV30; abundance: -; j_gene: TRBJ2-5; CDR3aa: CAWRIAGAPETQYF
v_gene: TRBV5-1; abundance: -; j_gene: TRBJ1-2; CDR3aa: CASSSGQGAFGYTF